The rows below give T cell receptor beta chains drawn from one sample of a study of T cells in Graves' hyperthyroidism and ophthalmopathy. From the multiplex PCR reads, TCRdb called clonotypes with MiXCR, one entry per CDR3 protein. Seen here are 600,000 to 700,000 distinct CDR3 sequences, roughly 46% observed once, and the top ten hold approximately 7.2%. Sequenced material: peripheral blood or thyroid tissue (not recorded which). These receptors were taken from an adult man with Graves' disease, either hyperthyroidism or ophthalmopathy (not recorded which). The CDR3 runs from the conserved cysteine through the conserved F or W. Each record gives: V gene, J gene, CDR3 protein.

>TRBV5-1|TRBJ1-1
CASSLPGQGVNTEAFF
>TRBV29-1|TRBJ1-6
CSEAEVDSPLHF
>TRBV9|TRBJ2-7
CASSFQGTENYEQYF
>TRBV25-1|TRBJ1-2
CASSEDRDVGGYTF
>TRBV5-8|TRBJ1-1
CASSHSPTSRTEAFF
>TRBV2|TRBJ1-5
CASSVAVGFGQPQHF
>TRBV10-3|TRBJ1-2
CAISTGGYGYTF
>TRBV2|TRBJ1-1
CASRGQATEAFF
>TRBV29-1|TRBJ1-2
CSTPTFWDSNYGYTF
>TRBV2|TRBJ2-5
CASSPGQHQETQYF
>TRBV20-1|TRBJ2-2
CSAEAGAGTGELFF
>TRBV20-1|TRBJ2-7
CSASLGGVVEQYF
>TRBV10-3|TRBJ2-7
CAISGSSGKSCEQYF
>TRBV20-1|TRBJ2-7
CSAGSVREQYF
>TRBV6-1|TRBJ2-2
CASRVGQVNTGELFF
>TRBV2|TRBJ1-4
CASSAGDTNEKLFF
>TRBV2|TRBJ1-4
CASSEYWTGGGKLFF